These 31 T cell receptor beta chains share one sample of origin, sequenced in a study of Ad26.COV2.S vaccination and SARS-CoV-2 variants. As for treatment: some 19 received Ad26.COV2.S at low or high dose, single or two shots; 5 received placebo; per-sample allocation not given. Sampling was done on day 63 after the first vaccine or placebo injection. Sequenced by immunoSEQ multiplex PCR; TCRdb stores in-frame clones only, minus some. The sample consists of some 400,000 clones, approximately 91% of them appearing once. The source material was peripheral blood, sampled in a trial of Ad26.COV2.S vaccine versus placebo. Receptors originate from a person aged 18-65 years who received the Ad26.COV2.S COVID-19 vaccine or a placebo.

The rearrangement joins TRBV9 to TRBJ2-1, with TRBD1 identical over 8 bases. The CDR3 is 17 residues long. J gave up 3 bases and V 4 bases, and 12 bases lay outside the gene matches. Germline V gives CDR1 SGDLS, CDR2 YYNGEE. CDR3: CASSLPGTGPNYNEQFF. The CDR3 DNA sequence: TGTGCCAGCAGCCTACCCGGGACAGGACCTAACTACAATGAGCAGTTCTTC.

The chain couples TRBV12-5 to TRBJ1-2; D remains unclear. The CDR3 covers 12 residues. V gave up 2 bases and J gave up 8 bases, with 9 bases separating them. Per germline, CDR1 LGHNT and CDR2 FRNRAP. CDR3 in DNA: TGTGCTAGTGGTTTGCCCCAGTTAGGCTACACCTTC. Translating it yields CASGLPQLGYTF.

This clone showed up just once. The CDR3 DNA sequence: TGTGCCAGCAGTCAACGGAGAGCCCCCGGGGAGCTGTTTTTT. This encodes CASSQRRAPGELFF. The V gene is TRBV6-2 or TRBV6-3, the J gene TRBJ2-2; D gene ambiguous. There are 14 residues in the CDR3. Germline-derived CDR1 and CDR2 are MNHEY and SVGEGT. Trimming cost V 5 bases and J 6 bases, with 13 bases left between them.

V gene TRBV10-3 combines with J gene TRBJ2-7; D is ambiguous. The germline V gene has CDR1 ENHRY and CDR2 SYGVKD. The CDR3 has 13 residues. V lost 0 bases and J lost 4, with 7 bases in between. CDR3 sequence (DNA): TGTGCCATCAGTGAGTCTGAAGGATACGAGCAGTACTTC. Protein: CAISESEGYEQYF.

V usage is TRBV5-6 and J usage is TRBJ2-5; D might be TRBD1 or TRBD2, each matching 5 bases. Germline loops: CDR1 SGHDT, CDR2 YYEEEE. The CDR3 runs 14 residues. Trimming stripped 3 bases from V and 3 bases from J, with 12 bases between. The chain's CDR3 is CASSWAVGEETQYF. CDR3 in DNA: TGTGCCAGCAGCTGGGCGGTGGGGGAAGAGACCCAGTACTTC.

This chain connects TRBV7-6 to TRBJ1-1; 9 bases fit TRBD1. CDR3 size: 16 residues. The V segment lost 0 bases and the J segment 5 bases; nucleotides outside the gene matches: 7. Germline values: CDR1 SGHVS, CDR2 FNYEAQ. Written as DNA, the CDR3 is TGTGCCAGCAGCTTAGCGTCCCTGGACAGGGGAACTGAAGCTTTCTTT. It encodes CASSLASLDRGTEAFF. Using reference TRBV7-6 and TRBJ1-1 for the parts outside the CDR3, the full variable domain is GAGVSQSPRYKVTKRGQDVALRCDPISGHVSLYWYRQALGQGPEFLTYFNYEAQQDKSGLPNDRFSAERPEGSISTLTIQRTEQRDSAMYRCASSLASLDRGTEAFFGQGTRLTVV.

This clone is a singleton in its sample. J is TRBJ2-5 and V is TRBV25-1; maybe TRBD2 (6 bases). The germline V and J ends were trimmed by 4 bases and 7 bases, with 16 bases remaining between them. This CDR3 has 14 amino acids. The germline V gene encodes CDR1 MGHDK and CDR2 SYGVNS. CDR3 residues: CASSVRQLGGTQYF. The CDR3 DNA follows: TGTGCCAGCAGTGTACGGCAACTGGGAGGGACCCAGTACTTC.

The J gene is TRBJ1-1, the V gene TRBV15, with 9 bases lining up with TRBD1. Losses at the gene ends were 2 bases for V and 4 bases for J; bases not matched to a gene: 5. This CDR3 region has 15 residues. Germline-derived CDR1 and CDR2 are LNHNV and YYDKDF (reference sequence). The CDR3 protein is CATSRTGGMGTEAFF. CDR3 DNA sequence: TGTGCCACCAGCAGAACAGGGGGCATGGGCACTGAAGCTTTCTTT.

This rearrangement joins TRBV9 to TRBJ1-1; no clear D. The length of the CDR3 is 15 residues. Germline V CDR1 and CDR2: SGDLS, YYNGEE. The germline V and J ends were trimmed by 3 bases and 4 bases, with 16 bases remaining between them. The DNA of the CDR3 is TGTGCCAGCAGCGGCCTAGGCGGGGTCGGCACTGAAGCTTTCTTT. Residues: CASSGLGGVGTEAFF. The variable domain in full, completed from reference TRBV9 and TRBJ1-1, reads DSGVTQTPKHLITATGQRVTLRCSPRSGDLSVYWYQQSLDQGLQFLIQYYNGEERAKGNILERFSAQQFPDLHSELNLSSLELGDSALYFCASSGLGGVGTEAFFGQGTRLTVV.

The chain links TRBV27 to TRBJ2-3, with TRBD2 matching 10 bases. The trim removed 5 bases at V and 5 bases at J, leaving 10 bases unmatched. The CDR3 runs to 16 residues. Germline values: CDR1 MNHEY, CDR2 SMNVEV (reference sequence). The CDR3 reads CASSQTLAGAGDTQYF. The CDR3 DNA reads as TGTGCCAGCAGTCAGACTCTAGCGGGAGCCGGAGATACGCAGTATTTT.

This chain uses TRBV27 with TRBJ1-6; D is unresolved. V lost 5 bases, J lost 8 bases, and 13 bases lay in between. This CDR3 region has 14 residues. Per the germline V gene, CDR1 is MNHEY and CDR2 is SMNVEV (reference sequence). The CDR3, as DNA: TGTGCCAGCAGTCTATGGTTAGAGGATTCACCCCTCCACTTT. Translation: CASSLWLEDSPLHF.

In DNA, the CDR3 is TGTGCCAGCAGTTTGAGTAATCCCTACGAGCAGTACTTC. It translates to CASSLSNPYEQYF. The V gene is TRBV28, the J gene TRBJ2-7; the D is unclear. V dropped 3 bases and J dropped 2 bases, with 8 bases sitting between them. Germline V gene lookup returns CDR1 MDHEN and CDR2 SYDVKM. CDR3 size: 13 residues.

The rearrangement links TRBV18 to TRBJ2-2; the match to TRBD1 covers 7 bases. V shed 3 bases and J 7 bases; nucleotides not matched to a gene: 2. This CDR3 region has 13 residues. CDR1 and CDR2 (germline): KGHSH, LQKENI. In DNA form, the CDR3 reads TGTGCCAGCTCACCCACAGGGGACGGGGAGCTGTTTTTT. It specifies CASSPTGDGELFF.

This sequence joins TRBV28 and TRBJ2-1; 9 positions agree with TRBD2. Germline V gives CDR1 MDHEN, CDR2 SYDVKM. This CDR3 region has 17 residues. Trimming removed 6 bases from V and 8 bases from J; junction bases left unmatched: 17. The CDR3 DNA is TGTGCCAGCAGCCCAGTTAGCGGGAGCCTCCACGGCTATGAGCAGTTCTTC. Translated: CASSPVSGSLHGYEQFF.

This sequence joins TRBV5-5 and TRBJ1-5, with 7 bases identical to TRBD1. V trimming: 4 bases; J trimming: 6 bases; junction bases outside the gene matches: 10. Germline V gene data show CDR1 as SGHKS and CDR2 as YYEKEE (reference sequence). The CDR3 is made up of 15 amino acids. In nucleotides, the CDR3 is TGTGCCAGCAGCCGAGAGACAGGGTGGGGTCAGCCCCAGCATTTT. This codes for CASSRETGWGQPQHF.

The chain couples TRBV7-8 to TRBJ1-3; no definite D call. Trimming removed 3 bases at V and 0 bases at J, with 12 bases between. CDR3 length equals 16 residues. Germline V gives CDR1 SGHVS, CDR2 FQNEAQ. CDR3 nucleotide sequence: TGTGCCAGCAGCTTGGACTACCCGAACTCTGGAAACACCATATATTTT. It encodes CASSLDYPNSGNTIYF.

Remarks on this clone: This sample includes further DNA sequences coding for the same CDR3. The V and J genes are TRBV6-5 and TRBJ2-7, with 10 bases that match TRBD2. Unmatched junction bases numbered 5, after V lost 7 bases and J lost 2 bases. CDR1 and CDR2 (germline): MNHEY, SVGAGI. CDR3 length: 14 amino acids. CDR3 in DNA: TGTGCCAGCAATCCAGCGGGAGGGCCCTACGAGCAGTACTTC. Protein product: CASNPAGGPYEQYF.

The gene calls are TRBV11-2 and TRBJ2-2; D might be TRBD1 (6 bases). The CDR3 is 14 residues long. The V end was cut by 10 bases, the J end by 0 bases, with 12 bases between. Germline V gene lookup returns CDR1 SGHAT and CDR2 FQNNGV. The CDR3 region is CATKTGPNTGELFF. The DNA of the CDR3 is TGTGCCACCAAGACAGGACCGAACACCGGGGAGCTGTTTTTT.

J is TRBJ2-7 and V is TRBV4-1; TRBD2 agrees at 11 bases. V lost 1 base to trimming and J lost 6 bases; unmatched junction nucleotides: 5. Germline CDR1 MGHRA, CDR2 YSYEKL. The CDR3 loop spans 15 amino acids. The CDR3 region has the DNA TGCGCCAGCAGCCAAGTTACTAGCGGGAGTGTCGAGCAGTACTTC. Its translation is CASSQVTSGSVEQYF.

The genes are TRBV6-5 and TRBJ1-5, with 7 bases aligning to TRBD1. V lost 7 bases to trimming and J lost 4 bases; unmatched junction nucleotides: 10. The CDR3 is made up of 15 amino acids. The germline V gene has CDR1 MNHEY and CDR2 SVGAGI. CDR3 DNA: TGTGCCAGCAACAAGGACAGGCCCGAGAATCAGCCCCAGCATTTT. It encodes CASNKDRPENQPQHF.

The chain has TRBV6-2 or TRBV6-3 and TRBJ1-1; 9 bases are shared with TRBD1. Germline V gene lookup returns CDR1 MNHEY and CDR2 SVGEGT. The junction had 9 bases not matched to a gene; V was cut back by 0 bases and J by 10 bases. The CDR3 loop spans 15 amino acids. The CDR3 coding sequence is TGTGCCAGCAGTTACTCGAGGGACAGGGTGGGTCGAGCTTTCTTT. As protein: CASSYSRDRVGRAFF.

This chain uses TRBV11-1 with TRBJ1-2; D is undetermined. With 2 bases removed from V and 3 bases from J, the gap between germline ends came to 4 bases. CDR3 length equals 12 residues. Germline V gene sequence: CDR1 SGHAT, CDR2 FQDESV (reference sequence). The chain's CDR3 is CASSLYDYGYTF. CDR3 coding DNA: TGTGCCAGCAGCTTATACGACTATGGCTACACCTTC.

This chain uses TRBV9 with TRBJ1-1, with D uncertain. Trimming stripped 2 bases from V and 4 bases from J, with 12 bases between. Germline V gene lookup returns CDR1 SGDLS and CDR2 YYNGEE. This CDR3 has 14 residues. The DNA for the CDR3 is TGTGCCAGCAGCGTGCGGGTGACCGCCACTGAAGCTTTCTTT. It yields the protein CASSVRVTATEAFF.

V gene TRBV10-3 combines with J gene TRBJ2-7; D gene ambiguous. The V gene's germline CDR1 is ENHRY and CDR2 SYGVKD. The CDR3 has 11 amino acids. The V end lost 4 bases, the J end lost 2 bases, and 3 bases lay between the germline ends. The CDR3 region has the DNA TGTGCCATCAGTGGAACCTACGAGCAGTACTTC. This translates into CAISGTYEQYF.

The V and J genes are TRBV30 and TRBJ2-3; 9 bases agree with TRBD1. The CDR3 has 16 amino acids. CDR1 and CDR2 (germline): GTSNPN, SVGIG (reference sequence). V trimming: 4 bases; J trimming: 0 bases; junction bases outside the gene matches: 8. The CDR3 region is CAWTLGTGSSTDTQYF. Here the CDR3 DNA reads TGTGCCTGGACTTTAGGGACAGGGAGTAGCACAGATACGCAGTATTTT.

The chain is built from TRBV7-8 and TRBJ1-1; the D is unclear. Germline CDR1 and CDR2: SGHVS and FQNEAQ. V shed 1 base and J shed 5 bases, with 8 bases lying between them. The CDR3 covers 13 residues. The CDR3 is CASSLGSGTEAFF. DNA of the CDR3: TGTGCCAGCAGCTTAGGTAGTGGGACTGAAGCTTTCTTT.

CDR3 sequence reads: CASSSQDRGMETQYF. The CDR3 region has the DNA TGTGCCAGCAGCTCCCAGGACAGGGGGATGGAGACCCAGTACTTC. V usage is TRBV7-9 and J usage is TRBJ2-5, with TRBD1 matching 10 bases. This CDR3 comprises 15 residues. The V gene end was trimmed by 4 bases and the J gene end by 5 bases; junction bases not matched to a gene: 7. The germline V gene has CDR1 SEHNR and CDR2 FQNEAQ (reference sequence).

This chain joins TRBV19 and TRBJ2-1; D call uncertain. The V gene's germline CDR1 is LNHDA and CDR2 SQIVND (reference sequence). Between the trimmed V and J ends, which lost 3 bases and 5 bases, there was a span of 11 bases. The CDR3 consists of 14 residues. The CDR3 protein is CASSMVRSDNEQFF. CDR3 sequence (DNA): TGTGCCAGTAGTATGGTGAGGTCGGACAATGAGCAGTTCTTC.

The chain has TRBV2 and TRBJ2-2; 15 nucleotides agree with TRBD2. The CDR3 is made up of 21 amino acids. Germline CDR1 SNHLY, CDR2 FYNNEI. Trimming cost V 3 bases and J 5 bases; bases outside gene matches: 16. CDR3 amino acids: CASSEGRGLAGGRRGTGELFF. In DNA, the CDR3 is TGTGCCAGCAGTGAGGGGCGGGGACTAGCGGGAGGCCGCCGTGGTACCGGGGAGCTGTTTTTT.

The chain carries TRBV14 and TRBJ1-1; D may be TRBD1 (5 bases). CDR3 length: 13 amino acids. Trimming shortened V by 5 bases and J by 4 bases, and 11 bases separated the two germline ends. The germline V gene encodes CDR1 SGHDN and CDR2 FVKESK. CDR3 nucleotide sequence: TGTGCCAGCAGCACCCAGGGTTTCACTGAAGCTTTCTTT. Residues: CASSTQGFTEAFF.

CDR3 loop: CASSQDRGQVNQPQHF. CDR3 nucleotide sequence: TGTGCCAGCAGCCAAGACAGGGGGCAGGTCAATCAGCCCCAGCATTTT. The rearrangement joins TRBV4-2 to TRBJ1-5; 8 bases line up with TRBD1. Germline loops: CDR1 LGHNA, CDR2 YNFKEQ. V gave up 0 bases and J gave up 3 bases; unmatched junction bases: 4. The CDR3 extends over 16 amino acids.